Sequencing of this T cell receptor beta chain was carried out in a study of cytomegalovirus exposure and HLA in healthy donors. Study-level points and caveats: More clonal expansion characterized HLA-associated TCR beta chains than equally common others in a later analysis.

The primer mix had 60 Vbeta and 13 Jbeta primers. Measured with immunoSEQ multiplex PCR; TCRdb has only the in-frame clones, and not every one. Of 80,000 or so clones in the sample, roughly 74% were seen once. The CDR3 has 17 amino acids. V dropped 1 base and J dropped 0 bases, with 13 bases sitting between them. CDR1 SGHVS and CDR2 FNYEAQ come from the germline V gene. On this clone: What it binds is unknown.

The receptor comes from a man aged 35 to 55 in good health and CMV-seronegative. The sequenced material came from PBMCs. The chain has TRBV7-6 and TRBJ1-3; maybe TRBD1 (5 bases). The CDR3 spells CASSLGVGQSSGNTIYF. The CDR3 DNA reads TGTGCCAGCAGCTTAGGTGTGGGGCAGAGCTCTGGAAACACCATATATTTT.